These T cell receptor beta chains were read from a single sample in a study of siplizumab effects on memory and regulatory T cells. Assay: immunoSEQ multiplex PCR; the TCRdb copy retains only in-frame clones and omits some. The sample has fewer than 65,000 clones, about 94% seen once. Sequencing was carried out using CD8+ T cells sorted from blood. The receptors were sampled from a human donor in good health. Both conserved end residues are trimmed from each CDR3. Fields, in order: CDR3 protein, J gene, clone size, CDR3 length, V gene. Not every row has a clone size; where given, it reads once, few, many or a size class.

CDR3: ASSVDGGPGETQY
J: TRBJ2-5
size: NA
length: 13
V: TRBV9

CDR3: ASSQGNGRTYEQY
J: TRBJ2-7
size: NA
length: 13
V: TRBV4-1

CDR3: ASSQVQARTVGFTSYNEQF
J: TRBJ2-1
size: NA
length: 19
V: TRBV14

CDR3: ASSIQGIVYGYT
J: TRBJ1-2
size: NA
length: 12
V: TRBV19

CDR3: ATSFGEITDTQY
J: TRBJ2-3
size: NA
length: 12
V: TRBV15

CDR3: ASRPPSSYNEQF
J: TRBJ2-1
size: NA
length: 12
V: TRBV27

CDR3: ASSLGPGGYEQY
J: TRBJ2-7
size: NA
length: 12
V: TRBV27

CDR3: ASSLGRDEEQY
J: TRBJ2-7
size: once
length: 11
V: TRBV11-2

CDR3: ASSAGGLAEAF
J: TRBJ1-1
size: NA
length: 11
V: TRBV2

CDR3: ASSPSPSGSSTQY
J: TRBJ2-5
size: NA
length: 13
V: TRBV6-1

CDR3: ASSSGGYSNQPQH
J: TRBJ1-5
size: NA
length: 13
V: TRBV28

CDR3: ASSPTGTGLGGYT
J: TRBJ1-2
size: few
length: 13
V: TRBV28

CDR3: ASSLGYTSVNEQF
J: TRBJ2-1
size: NA
length: 13
V: TRBV5-4

CDR3: ASSLGGLAGGPRDEQF
J: TRBJ2-1
size: NA
length: 16
V: TRBV7-9

CDR3: ASSMDRGFSGAF
J: TRBJ1-1
size: NA
length: 12
V: TRBV19

CDR3: ASSTYREAGELF
J: TRBJ2-2
size: once
length: 12
V: TRBV11-3

CDR3: ASSILQGTDTQY
J: TRBJ2-3
size: NA
length: 12
V: TRBV28

CDR3: ASSLTGAQPQH
J: TRBJ1-5
size: NA
length: 11
V: TRBV5-1

CDR3: ASSDRDRGWSQPQH
J: TRBJ1-5
size: NA
length: 14
V: TRBV18

CDR3: ASSLGSYEQY
J: TRBJ2-7
size: NA
length: 10
V: TRBV13

CDR3: ASSEGTGYEQY
J: TRBJ2-7
size: NA
length: 11
V: TRBV2

CDR3: SVPRISGGAGELF
J: TRBJ2-2
size: NA
length: 13
V: TRBV29-1

CDR3: ASGQGPYEQY
J: TRBJ2-7
size: NA
length: 10
V: TRBV6-1

CDR3: ASSPREGYNEQF
J: TRBJ2-1
size: NA
length: 12
V: TRBV18